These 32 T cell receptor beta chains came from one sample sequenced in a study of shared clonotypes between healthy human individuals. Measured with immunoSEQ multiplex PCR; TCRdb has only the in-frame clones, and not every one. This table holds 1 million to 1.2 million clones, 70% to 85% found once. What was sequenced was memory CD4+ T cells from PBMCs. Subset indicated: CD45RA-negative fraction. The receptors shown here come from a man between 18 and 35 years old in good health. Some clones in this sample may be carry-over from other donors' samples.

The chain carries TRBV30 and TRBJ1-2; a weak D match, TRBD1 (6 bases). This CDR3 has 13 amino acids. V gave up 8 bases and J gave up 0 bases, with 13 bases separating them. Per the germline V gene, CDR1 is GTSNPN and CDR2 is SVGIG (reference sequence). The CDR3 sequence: CASKTGANYGYTF. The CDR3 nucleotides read TGTGCCAGTAAGACAGGAGCTAACTATGGCTACACCTTC.

The CDR3 nucleotides read TGTGCCAGCAGCTTAACGCCGGCTAGCGGATACAATGAGCAGTTCTTC. Translated, it gives CASSLTPASGYNEQFF. This chain connects TRBV7-3 to TRBJ2-1, with 7 bases fitting TRBD2. Germline lookup yields CDR1 SGHTA and CDR2 FQGTGA. The V gene end was trimmed by 0 bases and the J gene end by 4 bases; junction bases not matched to a gene: 6. This CDR3 has 16 residues.

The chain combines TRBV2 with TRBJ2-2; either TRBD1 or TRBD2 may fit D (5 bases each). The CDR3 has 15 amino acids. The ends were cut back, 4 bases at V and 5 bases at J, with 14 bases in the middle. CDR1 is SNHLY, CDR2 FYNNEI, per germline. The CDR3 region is CASSGMGDSTGELFF. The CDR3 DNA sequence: TGTGCCAGCAGTGGGATGGGGGATTCGACCGGGGAGCTGTTTTTT.

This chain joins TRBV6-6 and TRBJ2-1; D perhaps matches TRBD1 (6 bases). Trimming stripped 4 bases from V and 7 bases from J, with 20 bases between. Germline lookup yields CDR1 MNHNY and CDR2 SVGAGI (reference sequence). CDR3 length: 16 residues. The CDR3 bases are TGTGCCAGCAGTTCCCACGGTAGCCAAGGGGGTAATGAGCAGTTCTTC. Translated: CASSSHGSQGGNEQFF.

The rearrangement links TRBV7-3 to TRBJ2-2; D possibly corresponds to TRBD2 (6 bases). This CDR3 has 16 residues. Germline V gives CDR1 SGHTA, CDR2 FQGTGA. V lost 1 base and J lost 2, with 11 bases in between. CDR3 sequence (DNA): TGTGCCAGCAGCTTAAACGGGGGAGACAACACCGGGGAGCTGTTTTTT. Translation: CASSLNGGDNTGELFF.

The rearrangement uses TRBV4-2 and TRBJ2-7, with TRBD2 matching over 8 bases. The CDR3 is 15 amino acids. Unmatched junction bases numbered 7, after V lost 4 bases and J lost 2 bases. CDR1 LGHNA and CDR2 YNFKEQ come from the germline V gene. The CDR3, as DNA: TGTGCCAGCAGCCGAGATAGCGGGACACCCTACGAGCAGTACTTC. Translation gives CASSRDSGTPYEQYF.

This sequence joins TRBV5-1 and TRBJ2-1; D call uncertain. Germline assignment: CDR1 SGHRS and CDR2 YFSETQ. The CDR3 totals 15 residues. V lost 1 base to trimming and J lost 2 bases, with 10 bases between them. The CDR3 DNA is TGCGCCAGCAGCTTGACCAATCCCCCCTACAATGAGCAGTTCTTC. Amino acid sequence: CASSLTNPPYNEQFF.

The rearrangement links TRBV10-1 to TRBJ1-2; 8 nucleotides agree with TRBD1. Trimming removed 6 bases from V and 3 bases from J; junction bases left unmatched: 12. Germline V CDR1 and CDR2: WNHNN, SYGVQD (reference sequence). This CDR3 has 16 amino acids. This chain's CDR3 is CASSRPPTGVDYGYTF. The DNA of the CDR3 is TGCGCCAGCAGCCGGCCCCCGACAGGGGTAGACTATGGCTACACCTTC.

The DNA of the CDR3 is TGTGCCAGCAGCGTAGCTAGGCTAGCAGACACAGATACGCAGTATTTT. Amino acid sequence: CASSVARLADTDTQYF. The rearrangement joins TRBV9 to TRBJ2-3; possibly TRBD2 for D (5 bases). The ends were cut back, 0 bases at V and 2 bases at J, with 13 bases in the middle. The CDR3 extends over 16 amino acids. The germline CDR1 and CDR2 sequences are SGDLS and YYNGEE.

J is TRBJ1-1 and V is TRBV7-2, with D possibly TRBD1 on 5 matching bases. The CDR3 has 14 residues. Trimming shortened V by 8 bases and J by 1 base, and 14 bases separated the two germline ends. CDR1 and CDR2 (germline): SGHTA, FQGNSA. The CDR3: CASGYRTTNTEAFF. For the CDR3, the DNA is TGTGCCAGCGGATACAGGACGACGAACACTGAAGCTTTCTTT.

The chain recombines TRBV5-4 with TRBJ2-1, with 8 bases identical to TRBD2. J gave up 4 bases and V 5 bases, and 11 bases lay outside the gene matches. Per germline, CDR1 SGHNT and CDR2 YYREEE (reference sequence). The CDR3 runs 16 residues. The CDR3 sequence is CASSPPGLAVYNEQFF. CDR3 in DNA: TGTGCCAGCAGTCCCCCCGGACTAGCAGTATACAATGAGCAGTTCTTC. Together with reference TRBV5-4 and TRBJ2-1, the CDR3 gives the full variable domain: ETGVTQSPTHLIKTRGQQVTLRCSSQSGHNTVSWYQQALGQGPQFIFQYYREEENGRGNFPPRFSGLQFPNYSSELNVNALELDDSALYLCASSPPGLAVYNEQFFGPGTRLTVL.

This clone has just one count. The CDR3 loop reads CASSPTGSRWETQYF. The CDR3 DNA follows: TGTGCCAGCAGCCCGACGGGCAGCAGGTGGGAGACCCAGTACTTC. The gene calls are TRBV13 and TRBJ2-5; D uncertain. The CDR3 length is 15 residues. Trimming left V 5 bases short and J 5 bases short, with 18 bases between. CDR1 and CDR2 (germline): PRHDT, FYEKMQ (reference sequence).

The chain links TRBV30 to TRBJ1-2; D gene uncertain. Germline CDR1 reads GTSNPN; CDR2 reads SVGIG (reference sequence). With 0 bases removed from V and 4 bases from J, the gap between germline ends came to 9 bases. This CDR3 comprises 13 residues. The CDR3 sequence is CAWSVRLTYGYTF. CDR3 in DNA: TGTGCCTGGAGTGTACGGCTGACCTATGGCTACACCTTC.

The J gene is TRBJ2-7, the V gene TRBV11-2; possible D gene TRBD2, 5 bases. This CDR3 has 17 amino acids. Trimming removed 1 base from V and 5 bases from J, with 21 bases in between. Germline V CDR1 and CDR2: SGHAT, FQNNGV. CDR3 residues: CASSLVFLAHQPHEQYF. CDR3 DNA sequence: TGTGCCAGCAGCTTAGTGTTCCTAGCTCATCAACCCCACGAGCAGTACTTC.

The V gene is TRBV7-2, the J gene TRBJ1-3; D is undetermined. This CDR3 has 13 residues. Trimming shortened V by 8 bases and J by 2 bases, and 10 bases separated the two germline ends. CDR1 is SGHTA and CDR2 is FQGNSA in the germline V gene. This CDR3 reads CASSSSPGNTIYF. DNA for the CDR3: TGTGCCAGCTCCTCGTCCCCTGGAAACACCATATATTTT.

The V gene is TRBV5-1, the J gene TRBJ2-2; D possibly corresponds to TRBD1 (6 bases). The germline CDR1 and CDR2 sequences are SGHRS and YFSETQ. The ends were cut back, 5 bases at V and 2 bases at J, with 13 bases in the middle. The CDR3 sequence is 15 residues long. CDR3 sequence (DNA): TGCGCCAGCAGGCCCAGGGGCGCCAACACCGGGGAGCTGTTTTTT. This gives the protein CASRPRGANTGELFF. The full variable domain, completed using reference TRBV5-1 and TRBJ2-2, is KAGVTQTPRYLIKTRGQQVTLSCSPISGHRSVSWYQQTPGQGLQFLFEYFSETQRNKGNFPGRFSGRQFSNSRSEMNVSTLELGDSALYLCASRPRGANTGELFFGEGSRLTVL.

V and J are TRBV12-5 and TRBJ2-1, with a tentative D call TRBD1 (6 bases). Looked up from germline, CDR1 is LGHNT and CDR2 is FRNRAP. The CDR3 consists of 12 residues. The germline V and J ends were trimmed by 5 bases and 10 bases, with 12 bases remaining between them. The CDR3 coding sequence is TGTGCTAGTGGTCTCCGGACAGACGAGCAGTTCTTC. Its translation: CASGLRTDEQFF.

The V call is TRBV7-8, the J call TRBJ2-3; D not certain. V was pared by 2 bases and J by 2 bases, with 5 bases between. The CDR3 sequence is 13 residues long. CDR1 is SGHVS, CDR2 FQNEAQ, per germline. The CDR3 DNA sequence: TGTGCCAGCAGCTTAAGGGACACAGATACGCAGTATTTT. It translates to CASSLRDTDTQYF.

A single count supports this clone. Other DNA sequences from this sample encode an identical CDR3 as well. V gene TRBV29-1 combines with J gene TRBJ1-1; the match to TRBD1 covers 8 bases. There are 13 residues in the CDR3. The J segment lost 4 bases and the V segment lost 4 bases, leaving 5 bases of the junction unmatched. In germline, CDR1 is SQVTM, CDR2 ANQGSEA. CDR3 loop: CSVGQGIATEAFF. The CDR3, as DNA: TGCAGCGTTGGACAGGGGATCGCCACTGAAGCTTTCTTT.

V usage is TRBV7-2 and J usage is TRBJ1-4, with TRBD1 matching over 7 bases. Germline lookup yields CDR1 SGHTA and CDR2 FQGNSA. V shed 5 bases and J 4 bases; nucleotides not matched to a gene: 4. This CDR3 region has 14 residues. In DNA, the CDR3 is TGTGCCAGCAGCCTCACAGGGGATAATGAAAAACTGTTTTTT. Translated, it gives CASSLTGDNEKLFF.

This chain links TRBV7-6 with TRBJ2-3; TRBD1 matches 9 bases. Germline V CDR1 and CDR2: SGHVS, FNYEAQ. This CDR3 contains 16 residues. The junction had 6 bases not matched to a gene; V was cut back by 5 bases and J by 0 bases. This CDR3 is CASSGTGTPSTDTQYF. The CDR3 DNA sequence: TGTGCCAGCAGCGGGACAGGGACCCCGAGCACAGATACGCAGTATTTT.

Here the CDR3 reads CASSPGAGANEQFF. Written as DNA, the CDR3 is TGTGCCAGCAGCCCCGGGGCGGGGGCGAATGAGCAGTTCTTC. J is TRBJ2-1 and V is TRBV7-9; D may be TRBD2 (7 bases). The length of the CDR3 is 14 residues. V lost 5 bases and J lost 7, with 15 bases in between. Germline V gives CDR1 SEHNR, CDR2 FQNEAQ (reference sequence). The variable domain in full, completed from reference TRBV7-9 and TRBJ2-1, reads DTGVSQNPRHKITKRGQNVTFRCDPISEHNRLYWYRQTLGQGPEFLTYFQNEAQLEKSRLLSDRFSAERPKGSFSTLEIQRTEQGDSAMYLCASSPGAGANEQFFGPGTRLTVL.

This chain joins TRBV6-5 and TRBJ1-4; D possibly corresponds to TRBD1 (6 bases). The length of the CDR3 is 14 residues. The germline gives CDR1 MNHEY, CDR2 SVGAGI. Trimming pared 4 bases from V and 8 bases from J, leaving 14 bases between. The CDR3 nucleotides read TGTGCCAGCAGTTCGGCCAGGGGTGAAGAAAAACTGTTTTTT. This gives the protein CASSSARGEEKLFF.

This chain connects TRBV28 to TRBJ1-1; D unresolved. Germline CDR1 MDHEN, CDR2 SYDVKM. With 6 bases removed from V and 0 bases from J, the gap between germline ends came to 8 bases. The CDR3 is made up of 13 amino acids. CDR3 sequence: CASSRQMNTEAFF. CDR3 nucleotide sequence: TGTGCCAGCAGCCGTCAGATGAACACTGAAGCTTTCTTT.

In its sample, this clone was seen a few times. The CDR3 sequence: CASSSGSDIQPQHF. The CDR3 nucleotides read TGTGCCAGCAGTTCTGGATCTGACATTCAGCCCCAGCATTTT. The chain carries TRBV28 and TRBJ1-5, with unresolved D. CDR3 length equals 14 residues. The V gene's germline CDR1 is MDHEN and CDR2 SYDVKM. The ends were cut back, 4 bases at V and 6 bases at J, with 13 bases in the middle.

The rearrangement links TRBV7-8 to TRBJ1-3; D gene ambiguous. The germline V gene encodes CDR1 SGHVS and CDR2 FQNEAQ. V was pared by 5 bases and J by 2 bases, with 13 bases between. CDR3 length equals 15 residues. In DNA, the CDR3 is TGTGCCAGCAGCCTGGAGCGTGGTACTGGAAACACCATATATTTT. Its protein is CASSLERGTGNTIYF.

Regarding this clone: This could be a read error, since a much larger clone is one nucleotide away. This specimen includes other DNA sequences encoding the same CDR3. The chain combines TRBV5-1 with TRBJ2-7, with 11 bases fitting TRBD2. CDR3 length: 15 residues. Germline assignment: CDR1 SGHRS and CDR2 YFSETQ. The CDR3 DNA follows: TGCGCTAGCAGCTGGCTAGCGGGAGGCTCCTACGAGCAGTACTTC. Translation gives CASSWLAGGSYEQYF.

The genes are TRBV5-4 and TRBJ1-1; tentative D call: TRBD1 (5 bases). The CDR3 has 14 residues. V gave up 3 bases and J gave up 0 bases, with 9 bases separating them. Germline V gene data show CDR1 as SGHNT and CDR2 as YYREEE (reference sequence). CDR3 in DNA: TGTGCCAGCAGCTACGACAGTCTGAACACTGAAGCTTTCTTT. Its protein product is CASSYDSLNTEAFF.

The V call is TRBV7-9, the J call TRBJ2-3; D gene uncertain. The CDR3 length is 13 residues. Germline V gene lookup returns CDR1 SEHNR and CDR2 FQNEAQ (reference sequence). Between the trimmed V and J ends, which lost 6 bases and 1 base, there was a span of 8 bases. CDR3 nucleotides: TGTGCCAGCAGTCGTGAAGGCACAGATACGCAGTATTTT. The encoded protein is CASSREGTDTQYF.

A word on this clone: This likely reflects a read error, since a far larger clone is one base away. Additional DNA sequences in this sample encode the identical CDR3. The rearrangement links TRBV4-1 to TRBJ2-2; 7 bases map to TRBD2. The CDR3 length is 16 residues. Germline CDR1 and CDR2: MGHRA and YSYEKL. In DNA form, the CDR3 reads TGCGCCAGCGGCCAGAGCGGGACCCGGGGCCCTGGGGAGCTGTTTTTT. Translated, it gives CASGQSGTRGPGELFF.

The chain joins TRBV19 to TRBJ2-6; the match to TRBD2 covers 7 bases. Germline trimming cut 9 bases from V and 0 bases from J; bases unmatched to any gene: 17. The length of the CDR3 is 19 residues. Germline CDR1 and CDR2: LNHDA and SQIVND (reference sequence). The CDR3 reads CASRTPPGLTYSGANVLTF. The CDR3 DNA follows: TGTGCCAGCCGAACCCCCCCGGGACTAACTTACTCTGGGGCCAACGTCCTGACTTTC.

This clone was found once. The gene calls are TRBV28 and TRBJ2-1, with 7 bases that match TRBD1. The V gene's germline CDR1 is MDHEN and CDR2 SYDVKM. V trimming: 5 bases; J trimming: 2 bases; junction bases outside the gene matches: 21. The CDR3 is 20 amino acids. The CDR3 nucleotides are TGTGCCAGCAGTGATACAAGGGGGCGGGCAACTTCACGACCCTACAATGAGCAGTTCTTC. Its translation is CASSDTRGRATSRPYNEQFF.